This section outlines one T cell receptor (beta chain) sequence together with its context. What antigen it recognizes has not been identified. Base qualities are not at hand, and no much larger clone is one base apart. This sample was included in a study of EBV T-cell therapy then PD-1 blockade in nasopharyngeal carcinoma (dated by TCRdb to the early 2020s). The Qiagen DNeasy Kit was used to extract genomic DNA from the sorted cells. TCR beta chain deep sequencing was performed on the immunoSEQ platform. The original methods were these. Repertoire data analysis was performed with the immunoSEQ Analyzer software. TCRdb took this table from immuneACCESS and kept in-frame rearrangements with V and J called. Such tables lack part of the clones; where checked against another copy, unresolved V genes explain under half of the gap, and the rest is unexplained. From that table come the V and J calls and clone size; the DNA was used to work out D and trimming. The sample has 20,000 or so clones on record, 84% of them singletons. The top ten clonotypes cover approximately 31% of the sample.

The treatment or condition label for this specimen denotes: AdE1-LMPpoly-expanded autologous EBV-specific T-cell therapy followed by anti-PD-1 nivolumab. Material: CD8+ T cells from blood, obtained at roughly day 33 from a patient whose treatment included autologous EBV-specific T cells and nivolumab. This receptor was obtained from a middle-aged man with nasopharyngeal carcinoma.

The DNA is TGTGCCAGCAGTTTATTCGGTTGGGGGACTCGACAGTCCCAAGAGACCCAGTACTTC. It codes for CASSLFGWGTRQSQETQYF. The chain uses TRBV28 and TRBJ2-5; the D gene is perhaps TRBD2, on 6 matching bases. Taken from cysteine to phenylalanine, the CDR3 has 19 residues. The read is trimmed to its CDR3 DNA, 57 bases read in frame from base 1. CDR1 and CDR2, looked up from the germline V gene, are MDHEN and SYDVKM. A distance of 22 bases separates the germline ends of V and J, which lose 1 base and 1 base respectively.